This T cell receptor (beta chain) was captured in a study of response to subunit inactivated influenza vaccine. The CDR3 length is 15 residues. The germline V gene encodes CDR1 SGHKS and CDR2 YYEKEE (reference sequence). Trimming took 6 bases from V and 3 from J; bases not matched to a gene: 10. This clonotype was recorded a few times. TCRdb itself ran the RT-PCR reads through MiXCR, one entry per CDR3 protein. The data hold 650,000 to 800,000 distinct CDR3 sequences, with about 18% observed a single time. Sample: PBMCs from blood, taken about 5 days after vaccination. This rearrangement joins TRBV5-5 to TRBJ1-1; 8 bases are a match to TRBD1. This sequence was found in a man in his fifties or sixties who received an inactivated influenza vaccine. The CDR3 is CASNFGQGRDTEAFF. DNA for the CDR3: TGTGCCAGCAATTTCGGACAGGGTAGGGACACTGAAGCTTTCTTT. The full variable domain, rest sourced from reference TRBV5-5 and TRBJ1-1, is DAGVTQSPTHLIKTRGQQVTLRCSPISGHKSVSWYQQVLGQGPQFIFQYYEKEERGRGNFPDRFSARQFPNYSSELNVNALLLGDSALYLCASNFGQGRDTEAFFGQGTRLTVV.